These T cell receptor beta chains were read from a single sample in a study of shared clonotypes between healthy human individuals. Profiled with immunoSEQ multiplex PCR; TCRdb holds only in-frame clones, not every one. In the table there are 2 million to 2.5 million clones, approximately 95% of which are singletons. What was sequenced was naive CD4+ T cells sorted from blood. The origin of the receptors is a man younger than 35 in good health. Each CDR3 is given with its conserved first and last residue. D genes are given only for firm matches. Only some rows state a clone size, as once, few, many or a class for expanded clones.

-,TRBV28,TRBJ2-7,-,CASSLVGGINEQYF,TGTGCCAGCAGTTTGGTAGGGGGGATCAACGAGCAGTACTTC
-,TRBV6-1,TRBJ2-7,TRBD1,CASSEVTGVPYEQYF,TGTGCCAGCAGTGAAGTCACAGGGGTGCCGTACGAGCAGTACTTC
-,TRBV30,TRBJ1-3,-,CAWITELGNTIYF,TGTGCCTGGATTACGGAACTTGGAAACACCATATATTTT
-,TRBV9,TRBJ1-4,-,CASSEGRGKNEKLFF,TGTGCCAGCAGCGAGGGGAGGGGAAAGAATGAAAAACTGTTTTTT
-,TRBV28,TRBJ1-6,-,CASSPGLGSSYNSPLHF,TGTGCCAGCAGTCCGGGGCTAGGGAGCTCCTATAATTCACCCCTCCACTTT
-,TRBV2,TRBJ1-1,-,CASSGTGYTEAFF,TGTGCCAGCAGTGGTACAGGCTACACTGAAGCTTTCTTT
-,TRBV7-2,TRBJ2-4,TRBD1,CASSLDPGTGWLF,TGTGCCAGCAGCTTAGACCCCGGGACAGGGTGGCTGTTC
-,TRBV11-2,TRBJ2-7,TRBD1,CASSPGTGEVQYF,TGTGCCAGCAGCCCGGGGACAGGTGAGGTCCAGTACTTC
-,TRBV18,TRBJ2-7,TRBD2,CASSWTRGDYEQYF,TGTGCCAGCTCATGGACTAGAGGGGACTACGAGCAGTACTTC
-,TRBV6-5,TRBJ2-7,-,CASSPSQLPPYEQYF,TGTGCCAGCAGTCCGTCCCAGCTTCCTCCCTACGAGCAGTACTTC
-,TRBV30,TRBJ2-1,-,CAWSVFTWGNEQFF,TGTGCCTGGAGCGTTTTCACTTGGGGCAATGAGCAGTTCTTC
-,TRBV10-3,TRBJ2-7,-,CAISESGMGSYEQYF,TGTGCCATCAGTGAGTCTGGGATGGGGTCATACGAGCAGTACTTC
-,TRBV30,TRBJ2-3,-,CAWSGGGPGDTQYF,TGTGCCTGGAGTGGAGGGGGGCCGGGAGATACGCAGTATTTT
-,TRBV7-9,TRBJ2-3,TRBD2,CASSLWGGGRSDTQYF,TGTGCCAGCAGCCTATGGGGGGGAGGTAGGTCAGATACGCAGTATTTT
-,TRBV7-9,TRBJ1-2,TRBD1,CASSARTGVDYTF,TGTGCCAGCAGCGCGCGGACAGGGGTGGACTACACCTTC
-,TRBV9,TRBJ2-3,TRBD2,CASSALAGPTDTQYF,TGTGCCAGCAGCGCCCTAGCGGGACCTACAGATACGCAGTATTTT
once,TRBV9,TRBJ2-2,TRBD1,CASSERTGYTGELFF,TGTGCCAGCAGCGAGAGGACAGGGTACACCGGGGAGCTGTTTTTT
-,TRBV28,TRBJ1-6,-,CASSGGDRTPLHF,TGTGCCAGCAGTGGAGGGGATAGGACACCCCTCCACTTT
once,TRBV6-5,TRBJ1-5,TRBD1,CASSLGQGGQPQHF,TGTGCCAGCAGTTTGGGACAGGGCGGTCAGCCCCAGCATTTT
-,TRBV6-4,TRBJ1-6,-,CASSVNSYNSPLHF,TGTGCCAGCAGTGTTAACTCCTATAATTCACCCCTCCACTTT
-,TRBV10-2,TRBJ1-4,-,CASRWTSATNEKLFF,TGCGCCAGCAGATGGACGTCTGCAACTAATGAAAAACTGTTTTTT
-,TRBV29-1,TRBJ2-7,TRBD2,CSVEPLCPRLAGGDSYEQYF,TGCAGCGTTGAACCCCTCTGTCCCCGACTAGCGGGAGGGGACTCCTACGAGCAGTACTTC
-,TRBV5-4,TRBJ2-5,-,CASSPGRTETQYF,TGTGCCAGCAGCCCGGGTAGAACTGAGACCCAGTACTTC
-,TRBV10-3,TRBJ1-1,-,CAISTGAPSEAFF,TGTGCCATCTCTACGGGGGCTCCTTCTGAAGCTTTCTTT
-,TRBV5-4,TRBJ2-3,-,CASSSRLDGSTDTQYF,TGTGCCAGCAGCTCTAGGTTGGACGGTAGCACAGATACGCAGTATTTT
-,TRBV6-5,TRBJ1-5,-,CASSYSLYQPQHF,TGTGCCAGCAGTTACTCATTGTACCAGCCCCAGCATTTT
-,TRBV30,TRBJ1-5,TRBD1,CAWSAQDRAGYAQHF,TGTGCCTGGAGTGCCCAGGACAGGGCTGGATATGCCCAGCATTTT
-,TRBV2,TRBJ2-2,-,CASSLGTTGELFF,TGTGCCAGCAGTCTCGGGACCACCGGGGAGCTGTTTTTT
-,TRBV6-1,TRBJ2-7,TRBD2,CASSEREGRGEQYF,TGTGCCAGCAGTGAGCGGGAGGGCCGAGGCGAGCAGTACTTC
-,TRBV2,TRBJ1-2,TRBD1,CASSADRGGWYGYTF,TGTGCCAGCAGCGCCGACAGGGGAGGTTGGTATGGCTACACCTTC
-,TRBV7-9,TRBJ2-1,-,CASSLVLVADEQFF,TGTGCCAGCAGCTTAGTCTTAGTAGCTGATGAGCAGTTCTTC
-,TRBV2,TRBJ2-7,-,CASRVQGAIFYEQYF,TGTGCCAGCAGAGTTCAGGGCGCGATTTTCTACGAGCAGTACTTC
-,TRBV5-6,TRBJ2-3,TRBD2,CASSLGLAGGQDTQYF,TGTGCCAGCAGCTTGGGCCTAGCGGGAGGTCAAGATACGCAGTATTTT